This T cell receptor (beta chain) was sequenced in a study of cytomegalovirus exposure and HLA in healthy donors. For the study at large: As released early, the data held 80 million to 90 million unique TCRs from HLA-typed donors.

The PCR was carried out with 60 Vbeta primers and 13 Jbeta primers. The table came from immunoSEQ multiplex PCR; TCRdb's copy has only in-frame clones and leaves some out. Of 200,000 or so clones in the sample, about 90% were seen once. Concerning this clone itself: Its antigen is still unknown.

Whole-study results and caveats: CMV serostatus was the only immune exposure information that was available.

Trimming took 6 bases from V and 8 from J; bases not matched to a gene: 14. Germline CDR1 MNHEY, CDR2 SMNVEV (reference sequence). The CDR3 spans 16 residues. This receptor was taken from a girl under two years old in good health and CMV-seronegative. V usage is TRBV27 and J usage is TRBJ2-7; 12 nucleotides align to TRBD2. The sequenced material came from PBMCs. The CDR3 reads CASSTGAGLAGYKQYF. CDR3 DNA: TGTGCCAGCAGCACAGGCGCGGGACTAGCGGGTTATAAGCAGTACTTC.